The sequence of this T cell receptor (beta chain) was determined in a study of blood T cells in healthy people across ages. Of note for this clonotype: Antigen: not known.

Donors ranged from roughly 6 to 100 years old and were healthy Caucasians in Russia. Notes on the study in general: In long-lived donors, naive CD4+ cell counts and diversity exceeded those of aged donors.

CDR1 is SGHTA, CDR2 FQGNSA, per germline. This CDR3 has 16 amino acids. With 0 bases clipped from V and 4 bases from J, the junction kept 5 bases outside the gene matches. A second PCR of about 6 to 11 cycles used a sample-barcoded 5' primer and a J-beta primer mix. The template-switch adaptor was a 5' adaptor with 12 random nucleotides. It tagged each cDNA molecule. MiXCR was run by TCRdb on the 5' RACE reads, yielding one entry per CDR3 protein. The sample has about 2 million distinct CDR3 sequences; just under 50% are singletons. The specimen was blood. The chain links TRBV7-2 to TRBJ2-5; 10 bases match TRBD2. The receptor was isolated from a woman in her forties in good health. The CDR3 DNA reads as TGTGCCAGCAGCTTAGCGGCAGCGGGGGGGGTAGAGACCCAGTACTTC. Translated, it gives CASSLAAAGGVETQYF. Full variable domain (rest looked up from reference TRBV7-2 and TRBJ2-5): GAGVSQSPSNKVTEKGKDVELRCDPISGHTALYWYRQSLGQGLEFLIYFQGNSAPDKSGLPSDRFSAERTGGSVSTLTIQRTQQEDSAVYLCASSLAAAGGVETQYFGPGTRLLVL.